This TCR beta chain was recovered during a study of cytomegalovirus exposure and HLA in healthy donors. Study in general: HLA-typed donors were the source of around 77 million unique TCRs held in an early data release.

The length of the CDR3 is 16 residues. Germline assignment: CDR1 MNHEY and CDR2 SMNVEV (reference sequence). With 8 bases removed from V and 9 bases from J, the gap between germline ends came to 23 bases. PCR employed 60 Vbeta and 13 Jbeta primers. Clones were read by immunoSEQ multiplex PCR, and TCRdb kept only the in-frame ones, dropping some. Of about 170,000 clones in the sample, 65% to 85% were seen once. The chain uses TRBV27 and TRBJ1-6, with D perhaps matching TRBD1 (5 bases). The origin of this receptor is a woman between 45 and 60 years old in good health and CMV-seropositive. The sample comprised PBMCs. The CDR3 bases are TGTGCCAGCGGATTTGGGGCTGGGGCCTTGGGTTCACCCCTCCACTTT. Its protein product is CASGFGAGALGSPLHF.